These 19 T cell receptor beta chains originate from one sample sequenced in a study of response to subunit inactivated influenza vaccine. MiXCR was run by TCRdb on the RT-PCR reads, yielding one entry per CDR3 protein. Of over 150,000 distinct CDR3 sequences in the sample, approximately 12% were seen once. The sample in question was CD8+ T cells sorted from PBMCs, obtained roughly 24 months after vaccination. Receptor source: a man between 50 and 69 years old who received an inactivated influenza vaccine.

This clonotype was seen more than once but under ten times. The V call is TRBV7-9, the J call TRBJ1-6; D perhaps matches TRBD1 (6 bases). The ends were cut back, 5 bases at V and 6 bases at J, with 14 bases in the middle. Germline V gene lookup returns CDR1 SEHNR and CDR2 FQNEAQ (reference sequence). This CDR3 is built from 15 residues. The CDR3 DNA reads as TGTGCCAGCAGCCGAGAACAGGGTTCTAATTCACCCCTCCACTTT. Its translation is CASSREQGSNSPLHF.

Many counts were recorded for this clonotype. This chain joins TRBV28 and TRBJ1-1; D unclear. This CDR3 spans 13 amino acids. The V gene lost 1 base and the J gene lost 2 bases, with 5 bases spanning the gap. Per the germline V gene, CDR1 is MDHEN and CDR2 is SYDVKM. CDR3 loop: CASSLYPNTEAFF. CDR3 nucleotide sequence: TGTGCCAGCAGTTTATATCCCAACACTGAAGCTTTCTTT.

The chain is built from TRBV6-4 and TRBJ1-6; D is undetermined. CDR3 length: 19 amino acids. The V end lost 2 bases, the J end lost 4 bases, and 21 bases lay between the germline ends. Germline V lookup: CDR1 MRHNA, CDR2 SNTAGT. This chain's CDR3 is CASSDLPAATIQYNSPLHF. CDR3 in DNA: TGTGCCAGCAGTGACCTCCCGGCAGCCACTATTCAATATAATTCACCCCTCCACTTT.

This chain uses TRBV7-8 with TRBJ2-7; D may match TRBD1 or TRBD2 (5 bases each). V lost 0 bases and J 6 bases, leaving 12 bases between the germline ends. Per the germline V gene, CDR1 is SGHVS and CDR2 is FQNEAQ. The CDR3 runs to 14 residues. The CDR3 DNA follows: TGTGCCAGCAGCTTAGCAGAGGGGTTTTCCGAGCAGTACTTC. It specifies CASSLAEGFSEQYF.

This clonotype was seen a few times. This chain joins TRBV20-1 and TRBJ1-2; D gene ambiguous. The CDR3 is 14 amino acids. Germline loops: CDR1 DFQATT, CDR2 SNEGSKA (reference sequence). In DNA, the CDR3 is TGCAGAGCTTTTCTTATACCCAGGAACTATGGCTACACCTTC. Translated: CRAFLIPRNYGYTF.

This chain uses TRBV10-3 with TRBJ1-1; a possible D gene is TRBD1 (5 bases). Trimming removed 7 bases at V and 0 bases at J, with 6 bases between. Germline V gives CDR1 ENHRY, CDR2 SYGVKD. The CDR3 is 12 residues long. CDR3 amino acids: CAIMGVNTEAFF. Written as DNA, the CDR3 is TGTGCCATCATGGGGGTGAACACTGAAGCTTTCTTT.

In this sample, this clonotype turned up many times. The chain is built from TRBV27 and TRBJ2-7; D may be TRBD1 (6 bases). The CDR3 extends over 14 amino acids. Germline V gives CDR1 MNHEY, CDR2 SMNVEV (reference sequence). V lost 6 bases to trimming and J lost 0 bases, with 12 bases between them. DNA of the CDR3: TGTGCCAGCAGGACACTGGACAGCTCCTACGAGCAGTACTTC. Its translation is CASRTLDSSYEQYF.

This clonotype occurred many times. The J gene is TRBJ1-4, the V gene TRBV4-3; D is possibly TRBD1 (6 bases). Germline V lookup: CDR1 LGHNA, CDR2 YSLEER. Trimming removed 1 base from V and 7 bases from J, with 13 bases in between. This CDR3 has 15 amino acids. The CDR3 nucleotides are TGCGCCAGCAGCCAAGGAAACAGGGAGATTGAAAAACTGTTTTTT. It codes for CASSQGNREIEKLFF.

This clonotype was counted at least ten times. The CDR3, as DNA: TGCAGTGCTAGTTTGGGGGAATTGGCTGAAGCTTTCTTT. It codes for CSASLGELAEAFF. The chain recombines TRBV20-1 with TRBJ1-1; a possible D gene is TRBD1 (5 bases). The CDR3 is 13 residues long. V shed 3 bases and J shed 6 bases, with 14 bases lying between them. CDR1 is DFQATT and CDR2 is SNEGSKA in the germline V gene (reference sequence).

This chain links TRBV27 with TRBJ2-7; the D is unclear. The CDR3 runs to 14 residues. CDR1 is MNHEY, CDR2 SMNVEV, per germline (reference sequence). V dropped 2 bases and J dropped 2 bases, with 10 bases sitting between them. The CDR3 is CASSLNPGTYEQYF. CDR3 coding DNA: TGTGCCAGCAGTTTAAACCCAGGTACCTACGAGCAGTACTTC.

This clonotype has ten or more counts. V usage is TRBV2 and J usage is TRBJ1-1; no firm D call. This CDR3 is 13 amino acids long. The germline V gene encodes CDR1 SNHLY and CDR2 FYNNEI. V lost 6 bases and J 5 bases, leaving 13 bases between the germline ends. CDR3 amino acids: CASRAGGYTEAFF. The CDR3 DNA sequence: TGTGCCAGCAGGGCCGGAGGGTATACTGAAGCTTTCTTT.

The sample holds a few counts of this clonotype. Its ends do not fully match the called genes, so a read error is possible. The rearrangement joins TRBV4-2 to TRBJ2-1; the D is unclear. Germline loops: CDR1 LGHNA, CDR2 YNFKEQ. The CDR3 is 12 residues long. This chain's CDR3 is CASSQDRELLIF. The DNA of the CDR3 is TGTGCCAGCAGCCAAGATAGGGAATTATTGATCTTC.

This clonotype has more than one count but fewer than ten. V usage is TRBV12-3 or TRBV12-4 and J usage is TRBJ1-2; D gene unclear. The CDR3 is 17 amino acids. Trimming pared 2 bases from V and 0 bases from J, leaving 16 bases between. CDR3 bases: TGTGCCAGCAGTTTATTCTTCGGCACAGATCCTAACTATGGCTACACCTTC. This codes for CASSLFFGTDPNYGYTF.

This clonotype was detected only a few times. CDR3 sequence reads: CASSQESSRSTDTQYF. The DNA of the CDR3 is TGCGCCAGCAGCCAAGAATCTAGCCGTAGCACAGATACGCAGTATTTT. V is TRBV4-3 and J is TRBJ2-3; D is possibly TRBD2 (5 bases). CDR1 is LGHNA and CDR2 is YSLEER in the germline V gene. There are 16 residues in the CDR3. Trimming took off 0 bases at V and 0 bases at J, with 10 bases between the two ends.

The chain combines TRBV20-1 with TRBJ1-1; the D is unclear. V lost 6 bases and J 4 bases, leaving 9 bases between the germline ends. The germline V gene encodes CDR1 DFQATT and CDR2 SNEGSKA (reference sequence). The CDR3 covers 11 residues. The CDR3 DNA is TGCAGTGCCCTCTGGGGCACTGAAGCTTTCTTT. As protein: CSALWGTEAFF.

This clonotype has a handful of counts. J is TRBJ2-7 and V is TRBV6-1, with a possible D match to TRBD1 (6 bases). CDR3 length equals 16 residues. V shed 7 bases and J shed 1 base, with 20 bases lying between them. Looked up from germline, CDR1 is MNHNS and CDR2 is SASEGT. For the CDR3, the DNA is TGTGCCAGCAATAAGGACGTCGGGACACCTTCCTACGAGCAGTACTTC. It encodes CASNKDVGTPSYEQYF.

This sequence joins TRBV6-5 and TRBJ1-1; D is undetermined. V was shortened by 0 bases and J by 7 bases, with 12 bases between the two germline ends. Germline V gene sequence: CDR1 MNHEY, CDR2 SVGAGI. The CDR3 is 14 amino acids. CDR3 bases: TGTGCCAGCAGTTACTCGATTTATGGGGATGAAGCTTTCTTT. Its translation is CASSYSIYGDEAFF.

In this sample, this clonotype turned up a few times. The chain is built from TRBV6-5 and TRBJ2-1; 7 nucleotides line up with TRBD2. The CDR3 totals 15 residues. The V gene's germline CDR1 is MNHEY and CDR2 SVGAGI. Unmatched junction bases numbered 6, after V lost 2 bases and J lost 5 bases. CDR3 coding DNA: TGTGCCAGCAGTTACGGGGCGGGGGATCACAATGAGCAGTTCTTC. This encodes CASSYGAGDHNEQFF.

The table lists this clonotype with many counts. This may be a read error: a much more frequent sequence differs by one nucleotide. V and J are TRBV14 and TRBJ2-1; D may correspond to TRBD1 or TRBD2 (5 bases each). There are 13 residues in the CDR3. V was cut by 4 bases and J by 4 bases, with 8 bases left in between. The germline V gene has CDR1 SGHDN and CDR2 FVKESK. The CDR3 nucleotides read TGTGCCAGCAGCCCGGGACCTTACAATGAGCAGTTCTTC. Translation: CASSPGPYNEQFF.